The present T cell receptor beta chain was sequenced within a study of cytomegalovirus exposure and HLA in healthy donors. Study results and caveats: HLA restriction was apparent for most CMV-associated TCR beta chains in a later analysis. Later, an analysis found that common viral pathogens appeared to be linked with several of the most significant clusters. Some V segments, TRBV6-2 and TRBV6-3 among them, were indistinguishable and were therefore excluded.

The PCR contained 60 Vbeta and 13 Jbeta primers. Sequencing was performed with immunoSEQ multiplex PCR; in TCRdb, only in-frame clones are kept and a portion is missing. The sample has under 130,000 clones; under 80% are singletons. This clone was seen only a few times. Its antigen is unknown. Germline lookup yields CDR1 LNHDA and CDR2 SQIVND (reference sequence). V trimming: 6 bases; J trimming: 2 bases; junction bases outside the gene matches: 5. The CDR3 runs 14 residues. The receptor was derived from a young woman in good health and CMV-seropositive. The V and J genes are TRBV19 and TRBJ2-7; TRBD1 agrees at 9 bases. Material: PBMCs. Here the CDR3 reads CASSTGQGTYEQYF. The DNA of the CDR3 is TGTGCCAGTAGCACGGGACAGGGAACCTACGAGCAGTACTTC.